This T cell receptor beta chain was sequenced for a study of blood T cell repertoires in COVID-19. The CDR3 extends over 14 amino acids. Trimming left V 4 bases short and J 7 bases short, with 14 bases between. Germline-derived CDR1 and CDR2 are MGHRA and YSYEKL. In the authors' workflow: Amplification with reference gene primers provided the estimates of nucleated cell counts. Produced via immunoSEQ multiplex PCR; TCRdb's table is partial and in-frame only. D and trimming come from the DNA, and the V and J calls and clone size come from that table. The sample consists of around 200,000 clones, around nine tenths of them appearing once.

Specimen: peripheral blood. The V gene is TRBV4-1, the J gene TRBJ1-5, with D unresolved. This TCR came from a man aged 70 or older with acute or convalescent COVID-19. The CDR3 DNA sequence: TGCGCCAGCAGCCTTGCTCTTCGGGGACAGCCCCAGCATTTT. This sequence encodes CASSLALRGQPQHF.